A selection of T cell receptor beta chains follows, all from one sample in a study of identical twins. TCRdb used MiXCR to reprocess the 5' RACE reads, holding one entry per CDR3 protein. The table includes about 890,000 distinct CDR3 sequences, approximately 13% detected once. Separately, the same data were catalogued under a study of yellow fever vaccine responses in identical twins.

Sequences were obtained from PBMCs. These receptors originate from a woman between 18 and 29 years old in good health. Each CDR3 is given with its conserved first and last residue. D genes are given only for firm matches. Size is omitted from some rows. Given values are once, few, many or a class for expanded clones.

TRBJ1-4 few TRBD1 TRBV20-1 TGCAGTGCTCGACAGGGTTTTAATGAAAAACTGTTTTTT CSARQGFNEKLFF
TRBJ1-1 few NA TRBV6-5 TGTGCCAGCAGTTACCGAGGGGGATGGAACACTGAAGCTTTCTTT CASSYRGGWNTEAFF
TRBJ2-2 NA NA TRBV3-1 TGTGCCAGCAGCCAAGGGACGTCCGGGGAGCTGTTTTTT CASSQGTSGELFF
TRBJ2-7 few TRBD2 TRBV20-1 TGCAGTGCTAGCGCGGGAGGGGTCTACGAGCAGTACTTC CSASAGGVYEQYF
TRBJ2-4 many NA TRBV7-8 TGTGCCAGCAGCTTGGACTTAGTAGCCAAAAACATTCAGTACTTC CASSLDLVAKNIQYF
TRBJ2-5 few TRBD2 TRBV4-2 TGTGCCAGCAGCCAATTCTCTAGCGGGGTGGGAGAGACCCAGTACTTC CASSQFSSGVGETQYF
TRBJ2-1 NA TRBD2 TRBV5-1 TGCGCCAGCAGCAAGGGAGGGACTAGCGGGATCGTCAGCAATGAGCAGTTCTTC CASSKGGTSGIVSNEQFF
TRBJ2-3 few NA TRBV15 TGTGCCACCAGCAGAGACAGCTATACGCAGTATTTT CATSRDSYTQYF
TRBJ1-4 NA NA TRBV21-1 TGTGCCCGGACGGAGGAGGAAAAACTGTTTTTT CARTEEEKLFF
TRBJ2-1 many NA TRBV4-1 TGCGCCAGCAGCCAAGATGTGAACAGTTACAATGAGCAGTTCTTC CASSQDVNSYNEQFF
TRBJ1-2 few NA TRBV6-5 TGTGCCAGCGGGCAGAACTATGGCTACACCTTC CASGQNYGYTF
TRBJ2-5 NA NA TRBV6-1 TGTGCCAGCAGAAATCCTCGGGACATACTACAAGAGACCCAGTACTTC CASRNPRDILQETQYF
TRBJ2-2 NA TRBD1 TRBV6-1 TGTGCCAGCATACGGCAGGACAGGGCGGCGGCCGGGGAGCTGTTTTTT CASIRQDRAAAGELFF
TRBJ2-5 few TRBD1 TRBV18 TGTGCCAGCTCACCGACAAGGACAGGCGGAGAAGAGACCCAGTACTTC CASSPTRTGGEETQYF
TRBJ2-1 NA TRBD1 TRBV12-3/TRBV12-4 TGTGCCAGCAGTTTAGGGACAGGGAGGCCCTACAATGAGCAGTTCTTC CASSLGTGRPYNEQFF
TRBJ1-2 few TRBD1 TRBV20-1 TGCAGTGCTAGCCGGGACAGGGATAACTATGGCTACACCTTC CSASRDRDNYGYTF
TRBJ1-2 few TRBD1 TRBV7-9 TGTGCCAGCAGCTTCGGGACAGCCTATGGCTACACCTTC CASSFGTAYGYTF
TRBJ2-1 few TRBD1 TRBV5-1 TGCGCCAGCACCCTGGACGGACAGGGCTCCAATGAGCAGTTCTTC CASTLDGQGSNEQFF
TRBJ2-1 few TRBD2 TRBV7-2 TGTGCCAGCAGCGCAAATCTAGCGGCCTCCTACAATGAGCAGTTCTTC CASSANLAASYNEQFF
TRBJ2-5 NA TRBD2 TRBV28 TGTGCCAGCAGTTTACACTCGGGAGGGCCTTCAGAGACCCAGTACTTC CASSLHSGGPSETQYF
TRBJ2-3 NA TRBD2 TRBV7-6 TGTGCCAGCAGCCTCATAGAACTAGCGGGAAGGACAGATACGCAGTATTTT CASSLIELAGRTDTQYF
TRBJ1-1 NA NA TRBV27 TGTGCCAGCAGTGCTCGGGGCGAGGGGGTTGGTTACACTGAAGCTTTCTTT CASSARGEGVGYTEAFF
TRBJ2-2 few TRBD1 TRBV24-1 TGTGCCACCAGTGACACAGGGGCACGGAACACCGGGGAGCTGTTTTTT CATSDTGARNTGELFF
TRBJ1-4 NA NA TRBV6-5 TGTGCCAGCAGTTACGGCAAGCATGAAAAACTGTTTTTT CASSYGKHEKLFF
TRBJ2-5 few NA TRBV20-1 TGCAGTGCTATCACTAGCAGACGCCAAGAGACCCAGTACTTC CSAITSRRQETQYF
TRBJ2-5 NA NA TRBV12-3/TRBV12-4 TGTGCCAGCAGTTCTAGGGACCGGGAGACCCAGTACTTC CASSSRDRETQYF
TRBJ2-3 NA TRBD2 TRBV10-3 TGTGCCATCAGTGAGTCCGGACTAGCGGGACCCACAGATACGCAGTATTTT CAISESGLAGPTDTQYF
TRBJ1-2 few TRBD1 TRBV6-1 TGTGCCAGCAGGACTGGACAGGGAAATTATGGCTACACCTTC CASRTGQGNYGYTF
TRBJ2-2 NA NA TRBV20-1 TGCAGTGCTAGCATTCCCGGGGTCACCGGGGAGCTGTTTTTT CSASIPGVTGELFF
TRBJ2-5 NA NA TRBV3-1 TGTGCCAGCAGCCAAGAGTGGACACCCAAGTACTTC CASSQEWTPKYF
TRBJ2-3 few TRBD2 TRBV12-3/TRBV12-4 TGTGCCAGCAGTCTCCGGTCTAGCGGGAGGGCCCCAGATACGCAGTATTTT CASSLRSSGRAPDTQYF
TRBJ2-1 NA TRBD2 TRBV5-1 TGCGCCAGCAGCTCCCGACTAGCGGGGCCTCGAAATGAGCAGTTCTTC CASSSRLAGPRNEQFF
TRBJ2-7 few TRBD2 TRBV12-3/TRBV12-4 TGTGCCAGCAGCCGGACTAGCGGGATGAGCTCCTACGAGCAGTACTTC CASSRTSGMSSYEQYF
TRBJ2-7 NA TRBD2 TRBV3-1 TGTGCCAGCGCCTTCGGGAGGCGGGGCGAGCAGTACTTC CASAFGRRGEQYF
TRBJ2-3 NA TRBD1 TRBV10-3 TGTGCCGTGGGACAGTCCACAGATACGCAGTATTTT CAVGQSTDTQYF
TRBJ2-3 few TRBD2 TRBV4-1 TGCGCCAGCAGCCAAGACGAGGTCGGGGGGGCTCGGGATACGCAGTATTTT CASSQDEVGGARDTQYF
TRBJ2-5 NA TRBD2 TRBV11-1 TGTGCCAGCAGCTTTACTAGCGGGGGGGCATGGGAGACCCAGTACTTC CASSFTSGGAWETQYF
TRBJ2-6 NA NA TRBV4-1 TGCGCCAGCAGCCAAGTCCATGTAAGGGCCGGGATCTCTGGGGCCAACGTCCTGACTTTC CASSQVHVRAGISGANVLTF
TRBJ1-1 few NA TRBV7-3 TGTGCCAGCAGCCTAACCCCGGGCAAGAACACTGAAGCTTTCTTT CASSLTPGKNTEAFF
TRBJ2-3 NA TRBD1 TRBV7-8 TGTGCCAGCAGCCGGGACAGGGGCAGTAGTACAGATACGCAGTATTTT CASSRDRGSSTDTQYF
TRBJ2-7 NA NA TRBV18 TGTGCCAGCTCACCCAGCCCGCATCTCGAGCAGTACTTC CASSPSPHLEQYF
TRBJ2-1 many NA TRBV5-1 TGCGCCAGCAGCTTGGCCGTCACCGACCCATGGAATGAGCAGTTCTTC CASSLAVTDPWNEQFF
TRBJ2-1 NA TRBD2 TRBV25-1 TGTGCCAGCAGTGAACTAGGGACTAACACCTACAATGAGCAGTTCTTC CASSELGTNTYNEQFF
TRBJ2-1 NA TRBD1 TRBV5-1 TGCGCCACGGGACAGGAGTACAATGAGCAGTTCTTC CATGQEYNEQFF
TRBJ2-2 many TRBD1 TRBV5-1 TGCGCCAGCAGCTCGACAGGGGTTAACACCGGGGAGCTGTTTTTT CASSSTGVNTGELFF
TRBJ2-4 NA NA TRBV7-2 TGTGCCAGCAGACCATTAGCCAAAAACATTCAGTACTTC CASRPLAKNIQYF
TRBJ2-1 NA TRBD2 TRBV4-1 TGCGCCAGCAGCCAACAGCGGGAGTGGAATGAGCAGTTCTTC CASSQQREWNEQFF
TRBJ2-5 many NA TRBV7-9 TGTGCCAGCAGCACCCCGGGACTGCAGTACTTC CASSTPGLQYF